This T cell receptor beta chain was recovered during a study of T cell clonotyping in hematopoietic cell transplantation. Data came from immunoSEQ multiplex PCR; TCRdb stores just in-frame clones and leaves some out. The data show 15,000 to 20,000 clones, 70% to 90% seen once. This clonotype was obtained from a male patient aged 55-69 years who had an allogeneic stem cell transplant from a related donor, so the T cells may come from the graft donor. Some clones in this sample may be carry-over from other donors' samples. Specimen: PBMCs, collected 100 days after allogeneic stem cell transplant.

Written as DNA, the CDR3 is TGTGCCAGCAGCACTACCGGGGTAGAAAATTCACCCCTCCACTTT. Translating gives CASSTTGVENSPLHF. V is TRBV9 and J is TRBJ1-6, with D hard to call. CDR1 and CDR2 from the germline V gene are SGDLS and YYNGEE. V was shortened by 4 bases and J by 7 bases, with 15 bases between the two germline ends. The CDR3 covers 15 residues.